This section outlines one T cell receptor beta chain sequence together with its context. Its antigen has not been determined. Per-base quality was not reported, and no clone a single base away is much larger than it. The sample's time point label is to be understood as: baseline before first vaccination. The vaccinee samples were drawn from two UK trials, COV001 and COV002, one of which was a single-blind randomized controlled phase 2/3 trial testing AZD1222 (ChAdOx1 nCoV-19) in healthy adults. For TCRbeta chain sequencing, PBMC samples from trial participants were taken at day 0 and at day 28 after the second dose. This specimen comes from a study of T cell responses to AZD1222 COVID-19 vaccine (TCRdb year 2021). About the investigation overall: AZD1222 recipients with second doses at about 4 weeks or about 12 weeks were pooled, because spike-specific TCR depth and breadth did not differ between schedules. TCR sequencing covered some 240 trial participants: some 210 given two doses of AZD1222 and 26 given two doses of MenACWY control vaccine. Trial participants were enrolled by age into subgroups of 18-55, 56-69 and 70-plus years, and around 140, 26 and 57 TCR-sequenced participants, respectively, were included in these subgroups. General study outcomes and caveats: In the small 56-69-year group, the increase in depth fell short of significance, most likely because of low power. No day 14 peak-response samples were available, so repertoires were characterized only after the peak T cell response. Only 5 to 7 AZD1222 recipients were SARS-CoV-2 seropositive at baseline, limiting conclusions about previously exposed vaccinees. Spike-specific TCR breadth and depth rose significantly after two AZD1222 doses compared with day 0 and with MenACWY recipients. The whole spike protein was spanned by vaccine-associated CD4 TCRs, and dominant responses were seen in regions 160-218 and 743-854. Reportedly, almost half of the unique spike-specific TCRs recognized epitopes lying outside the regions that are mutated in the B.1.351 and B.1.1.7 variants. Participants were mostly white British and included more females than males, and it was suggested by the authors that clonal diversity may have been underestimated.

The CDR3 regions of human TCRbeta chains were subjected to immunosequencing. The authors processed their data as follows. Repertoire TCRs were matched against a reference library of SARS-CoV-2-specific TCRs generated with the MIRA antigen-specificity platform. Breadth meant the fraction of unique TCRs that were SARS-CoV-2-associated, whereas depth meant the fraction of total T cells that were SARS-CoV-2-associated. Using the MIRA data, each spike-specific TCR was assigned both to the spike region to which the TCR was reactive and to a CD4 or CD8 class. Log10-transformed breadth and depth values were compared by one-way ANOVA with Sidak's multiple comparisons tests. The immuneACCESS repertoire file appears here via TCRdb, limited to in-frame rearrangements. These files lack a portion of the clones; in checked studies, under half of the deficit traces to unresolved V genes, and the cause of the others is not known. V, J and clone size are taken as reported in that table, and D and trimming were inferred from the DNA itself. The sample table holds 120,000 to 150,000 clones, of which roughly 88% were seen once. Roughly 2% of the sample belongs to the ten largest clones.

The CDR3 goes from the cysteine to the phenylalanine over 18 residues. The sequence is cut down to CDR3 DNA, 54 bases in frame from base 1. V is pruned by 6 bases and J by 2 bases, leaving 18 bases of the junction without a gene match. CDR1 and CDR2 were assigned from the germline V gene as SNHLY and FYNNEI. The receptor comes from an adult in good health. Source: peripheral blood, taken on day 0 of AZD1222 vaccination. The chain uses TRBV2 and TRBJ2-5, with TRBD1 matching 7 junction bases. The nucleotide sequence is TGTGCCAGCAGAGACAGGGAAGGCAGAATCTGGCGGCAAGAGACCCAGTACTTC. Translation gives CASRDREGRIWRQETQYF.